The following is a T cell receptor beta chain sequence with its context. The data were obtained in a study of blood T cell repertoires in COVID-19. Study background: COVID-19 samples from acute and convalescent phases originated in the United States, Italy and Spain.

Produced via immunoSEQ multiplex PCR; TCRdb's table is partial and in-frame only. The repertoire holds 200,000 or so clones, with 88% as singletons. CDR3 size: 16 residues. Trimming took 2 bases from V and 9 from J; bases not matched to a gene: 9. The V gene's germline CDR1 is SGHVS and CDR2 FQNEAQ. This chain connects TRBV7-8 to TRBJ1-6; 8 nucleotides align to TRBD1. This sequence was found in a man over 45 with COVID-19, enrolled during active disease. Sequencing was carried out using peripheral blood. The CDR3 DNA reads as TGTGCCAGCAGCTTATCCTTCGGGACAGGTTTTTCACCCCTCCACTTT. Translated, it gives CASSLSFGTGFSPLHF.